A single sample is the source of the 10 T cell receptor beta chains below, sequenced in a study of T cells after yellow fever vaccination. One entry per CDR3 protein, called by TCRdb with MiXCR from the 5' RACE reads. The repertoire includes about 300,000 distinct CDR3 sequences, roughly 6.8% of them detected once, and over 15% sits in the top ten. The specimen was PBMCs, collected roughly 46 days after the first yellow fever vaccination. The origin of the receptors is a man aged 18 to 30 who received the YFV17D yellow fever vaccine.

This clonotype was seen only a few times. The chain uses TRBV14 and TRBJ2-3; no clear D. Germline CDR1 is SGHDN and CDR2 is FVKESK. The CDR3 has 17 amino acids. Deletions cut 4 bases from V and 0 bases from J, with 17 bases between. The CDR3 loop is CASSRFGGSTSTDTQYF. The CDR3 coding sequence is TGTGCCAGCAGCCGCTTCGGTGGAAGTACTAGCACAGATACGCAGTATTTT.

The table lists this clonotype with a few counts. This rearrangement joins TRBV12-3 or TRBV12-4 to TRBJ1-1, with D perhaps TRBD1 (5 bases). The ends were cut back, 5 bases at V and 6 bases at J, with 13 bases in the middle. The CDR3 contains 13 residues. DNA for the CDR3: TGTGCCAGCAGTACGGACACTAGATCTGAAGCTTTCTTT. Residues: CASSTDTRSEAFF.

The chain is built from TRBV5-1 and TRBJ2-3; 11 bases line up with TRBD1. Per the germline V gene, CDR1 is SGHRS and CDR2 is YFSETQ. The CDR3 consists of 16 residues. V was clipped by 3 bases and J by 2 bases; unmatched bases: 5. CDR3 DNA sequence: TGCGCCAGCAGCTCCGGGACAGGGGGACACACAGATACGCAGTATTTT. Translation gives CASSSGTGGHTDTQYF.

V gene TRBV7-9 combines with J gene TRBJ2-3; the D call may be TRBD1 or TRBD2 (5 bases each). CDR3 size: 14 residues. Germline CDR1 reads SEHNR; CDR2 reads FQNEAQ (reference sequence). V shed 8 bases and J shed 2 bases, with 14 bases lying between them. The CDR3 nucleotides read TGTGCCAGCCACCGGGACCAATACACAGATACGCAGTATTTT. It translates to CASHRDQYTDTQYF.

The chain employs TRBV6-2 or TRBV6-3 and TRBJ1-1; D is undetermined. Germline V gives CDR1 MNHEY, CDR2 SVGEGT. The length of the CDR3 is 12 residues. Deletions cut 3 bases from V and 0 bases from J, with 2 bases between. The CDR3 coding sequence is TGTGCCAGCAGTTATATGAACACTGAAGCTTTCTTT. It is translated as CASSYMNTEAFF.

The gene calls are TRBV12-3 or TRBV12-4 and TRBJ2-7; 8 positions match TRBD2. CDR3 length: 14 residues. V lost 1 base, J lost 8 bases, and 7 bases stayed unmatched. The CDR3 DNA reads as TGTGCCAGCAGTTTAGATAACGGGGGGGCTAAGCAGTACTTC. It is translated as CASSLDNGGAKQYF.

The table lists this clonotype with many counts. This chain uses TRBV7-2 with TRBJ1-3; unclear D gene. The ends were cut back, 5 bases at V and 3 bases at J, with 11 bases in the middle. Germline CDR1 is SGHTA and CDR2 is FQGNSA. This CDR3 comprises 14 residues. The CDR3, as DNA: TGTGCCAGCAGCAGGACGCCCCTTGGAAACACCATATATTTT. Translating it yields CASSRTPLGNTIYF.

This clonotype was seen more than once but under ten times. J is TRBJ2-7 and V is TRBV7-2, with TRBD2 identical over 9 bases. This CDR3 has 16 amino acids. Germline trimming cut 5 bases from V and 0 bases from J; bases unmatched to any gene: 8. Germline lookup yields CDR1 SGHTA and CDR2 FQGNSA. This CDR3 reads CASSPRGGGDSYEQYF. The CDR3 DNA sequence: TGTGCCAGCAGCCCCCGAGGCGGGGGGGACTCCTACGAGCAGTACTTC.

This clonotype has only a few counts. The V call is TRBV4-1, the J call TRBJ1-1, with 10 bases identical to TRBD1. This CDR3 contains 17 residues. The germline gives CDR1 MGHRA, CDR2 YSYEKL. Trimming cost V 4 bases and J 4 bases; bases outside gene matches: 12. The CDR3 region has the DNA TGCGCCAGCAGCCGACAGGGGGCGCGGGGATCGGTCACTGAAGCTTTCTTT. Protein sequence: CASSRQGARGSVTEAFF.

The table lists this clonotype with a few counts. V usage is TRBV5-1 and J usage is TRBJ2-4; 7 bases are a match to TRBD1. V lost 4 bases to trimming and J lost 1 base; unmatched junction nucleotides: 14. CDR1 is SGHRS, CDR2 YFSETQ, per germline. This CDR3 region has 18 residues. The CDR3 here is CASSLGRYRGAAKNIQYF. CDR3 nucleotides: TGCGCCAGCAGCCTGGGACGGTACAGGGGCGCGGCCAAAAACATTCAGTACTTC. The full variable domain, rest sourced from reference TRBV5-1 and TRBJ2-4, is KAGVTQTPRYLIKTRGQQVTLSCSPISGHRSVSWYQQTPGQGLQFLFEYFSETQRNKGNFPGRFSGRQFSNSRSEMNVSTLELGDSALYLCASSLGRYRGAAKNIQYFGAGTRLSVL.